The 21 T cell receptor beta chains reported below all come from one sample, sequenced in a study of blood T cell repertoires in COVID-19. Clones were sequenced by immunoSEQ multiplex PCR, and TCRdb holds only the in-frame ones, with some missing. The data contain hundreds of thousands of clones, roughly 84% of them seen just once; the ten biggest clones take up 6.8%. Sequencing used PBMCs or T cells enriched from blood (not recorded which). The receptors originated from a woman aged 40 to 55 who had recovered from COVID-19.

The V gene is TRBV7-9, the J gene TRBJ2-5, with D possibly matching TRBD1 (6 bases). The ends were cut back, 5 bases at V and 5 bases at J, with 12 bases in the middle. Per the germline V gene, CDR1 is SEHNR and CDR2 is FQNEAQ (reference sequence). The CDR3 spans 13 residues. The CDR3 region has the DNA TGTGCCAGCAGCCTCGCAGGGGTTGAGACCCAGTACTTC. Translating gives CASSLAGVETQYF.

In its sample, this clone was seen once. The chain links TRBV9 to TRBJ1-3; D unresolved. The CDR3 has 15 residues. V was shortened by 2 bases and J by 4 bases, with 13 bases between the two germline ends. Germline V CDR1 and CDR2: SGDLS, YYNGEE. CDR3 region: CASSVGITGGNTIYF. The DNA of the CDR3 is TGTGCCAGCAGCGTGGGGATCACGGGAGGAAACACCATATATTTT. The full variable domain, rest sourced from reference TRBV9 and TRBJ1-3, is DSGVTQTPKHLITATGQRVTLRCSPRSGDLSVYWYQQSLDQGLQFLIQYYNGEERAKGNILERFSAQQFPDLHSELNLSSLELGDSALYFCASSVGITGGNTIYFGEGSWLTVV.

The chain employs TRBV7-2 and TRBJ1-1; D gene unclear. This CDR3 comprises 14 residues. CDR1 SGHTA and CDR2 FQGNSA come from the germline V gene. The V end lost 2 bases, the J end lost 0 bases, and 7 bases lay between the germline ends. In DNA form, the CDR3 reads TGTGCCAGCAGCTTATTTACGGTGAACACTGAAGCTTTCTTT. Translation gives CASSLFTVNTEAFF.

This clone appeared once. The chain couples TRBV11-3 to TRBJ2-3, with 13 positions matching TRBD2. V shed 5 bases, J shed 6 bases, and the junction held 5 bases outside the gene matches. The CDR3 totals 15 residues. Germline V CDR1 and CDR2: SGHNT, YENEEA. CDR3 nucleotide sequence: TGTGCCAGCAGCCCTGGGACTAGCGGGGCGGATACGCAGTATTTT. It yields the protein CASSPGTSGADTQYF.

The chain employs TRBV28 and TRBJ2-5; possible D gene TRBD2, 6 bases. V lost 3 bases, J lost 3 bases, and 14 bases lay in between. The germline CDR1 and CDR2 sequences are MDHEN and SYDVKM. This CDR3 has 15 residues. CDR3 region: CASSLGRGGEETQYF. The CDR3 DNA reads TGTGCCAGCAGTTTGGGCCGCGGAGGGGAAGAGACCCAGTACTTC.

The chain has TRBV4-1 and TRBJ2-1; 12 bases are a match to TRBD2. The CDR3 covers 17 residues. J was trimmed by 2 bases and V by 2 bases; bases with no gene match: 4. CDR1 MGHRA and CDR2 YSYEKL come from the germline V gene. The chain's CDR3 is CASSQSRTSGAYNEQFF. The CDR3 DNA is TGCGCCAGCAGCCAATCCAGGACTAGCGGGGCCTACAATGAGCAGTTCTTC.

This clone was picked up one time. The chain recombines TRBV7-2 with TRBJ1-2; possibly TRBD1 for D (6 bases). Germline assignment: CDR1 SGHTA and CDR2 FQGNSA. Trimming stripped 5 bases from V and 3 bases from J, with 19 bases between. The CDR3 has 16 amino acids. The CDR3 sequence: CASSLVRDIWDYGYTF. The CDR3 DNA sequence: TGTGCCAGCAGCCTTGTCCGGGACATCTGGGACTATGGCTACACCTTC.

The CDR3 DNA follows: TGTGCCAGTAGTTCCCGTGCAGGTGGCAACCAGTACTTC. It specifies CASSSRAGGNQYF. The chain joins TRBV19 to TRBJ2-7, with D unresolved. CDR3 length: 13 amino acids. V lost 5 bases, J lost 10 bases, and 18 bases lay in between. CDR1 and CDR2 (germline): LNHDA, SQIVND (reference sequence).

The chain is built from TRBV12-3 or TRBV12-4 and TRBJ2-2; D gene unclear. The CDR3 is 12 residues long. V dropped 10 bases and J dropped 6 bases, with 12 bases sitting between them. The CDR3 here is CANTVYSGELFF. CDR3 nucleotides: TGTGCCAACACAGTTTATTCCGGGGAGCTGTTTTTT.

The chain recombines TRBV6-2 or TRBV6-3 with TRBJ1-1; D uncertain. Germline values: CDR1 MNHEY, CDR2 SVGEGT. This CDR3 comprises 13 residues. The V gene lost 5 bases and the J gene lost 3 bases, with 10 bases spanning the gap. The CDR3 reads CASSRGLYTEAFF. DNA of the CDR3: TGTGCCAGCAGTCGAGGGTTATACACTGAAGCTTTCTTT.

CDR3: CASSSMGASGSYNEQFF. The CDR3 region has the DNA TGTGCCAGCAGCTCGATGGGAGCTAGCGGCTCCTACAATGAGCAGTTCTTC. The V and J genes are TRBV7-2 and TRBJ2-1; 7 nucleotides align to TRBD2. This CDR3 region has 17 residues. Germline V gene data show CDR1 as SGHTA and CDR2 as FQGNSA. The J segment lost 0 bases and the V segment lost 4 bases, leaving 9 bases of the junction unmatched.

This chain joins TRBV5-1 and TRBJ2-3; TRBD1 agrees at 7 bases. The germline V gene encodes CDR1 SGHRS and CDR2 YFSETQ. The V segment lost 1 base and the J segment 3 bases; nucleotides outside the gene matches: 5. This CDR3 is built from 15 residues. CDR3 region: CASSLTGEVTDTQYF. The CDR3 bases are TGCGCCAGCAGCTTGACAGGGGAAGTGACAGATACGCAGTATTTT.

The rearrangement links TRBV18 to TRBJ2-2; D possibly corresponds to TRBD2 (5 bases). Germline V lookup: CDR1 KGHSH, CDR2 LQKENI. V lost 5 bases and J lost 0, with 16 bases in between. CDR3 length: 17 amino acids. CDR3 DNA sequence: TGTGCCAGCTCAATACTCCCGCTAGCCCCGAACACCGGGGAGCTGTTTTTT. Its protein is CASSILPLAPNTGELFF.

The chain has TRBV10-3 and TRBJ2-2; 9 nucleotides align to TRBD1. Germline V gene data show CDR1 as ENHRY and CDR2 as SYGVKD. The CDR3 extends over 15 amino acids. Germline trimming cut 2 bases from V and 4 bases from J; bases unmatched to any gene: 2. The DNA of the CDR3 is TGTGCCATCAGTGAGGGGGACAGGGCCACCGGGGAGCTGTTTTTT. Translated: CAISEGDRATGELFF.

The chain combines TRBV7-9 with TRBJ2-2, with 12 bases that match TRBD2. The CDR3 totals 17 residues. Germline CDR1 and CDR2: SEHNR and FQNEAQ (reference sequence). The ends lost 5 bases at V and 2 bases at J; junction bases unmatched: 6. The CDR3 bases are TGTGCCAGCAGCCATATACTAGCGGGAGGAAACACCGGGGAGCTGTTTTTT. Translating it yields CASSHILAGGNTGELFF. Full variable domain (rest looked up from reference TRBV7-9 and TRBJ2-2): DTGVSQNPRHKITKRGQNVTFRCDPISEHNRLYWYRQTLGQGPEFLTYFQNEAQLEKSRLLSDRFSAERPKGSFSTLEIQRTEQGDSAMYLCASSHILAGGNTGELFFGEGSRLTVL.

The V gene is TRBV3-1 (or the pseudogene TRBV3-2), the J gene TRBJ2-2, with D hard to call. CDR1 LGHDT and CDR2 YNNKEL come from the germline V gene (reference sequence). CDR3 length: 13 residues. Trimming cost V 7 bases and J 6 bases, with 12 bases left between them. The CDR3 bases are TGTGCCAGCACCCCATCTATTCCCGGGGAGCTGTTTTTT. This translates into CASTPSIPGELFF.

The chain employs TRBV11-2 and TRBJ2-7; the match to TRBD2 covers 9 bases. Germline CDR1 SGHAT, CDR2 FQNNGV. The CDR3 consists of 15 residues. Trimming removed 2 bases from V and 4 bases from J; junction bases left unmatched: 6. CDR3 amino acids: CASSLLAGDLYEQYF. The CDR3 region has the DNA TGTGCCAGCAGCTTATTAGCGGGAGACTTATACGAGCAGTACTTC.

The chain combines TRBV25-1 with TRBJ2-3; 7 bases are a match to TRBD1. V shed 2 bases and J 6 bases; nucleotides not matched to a gene: 5. Per the germline V gene, CDR1 is MGHDK and CDR2 is SYGVNS. This CDR3 is 14 amino acids long. CDR3 bases: TGTGCCAGCAGTGAACACAGGGGTATCGATACGCAGTATTTT. Its protein is CASSEHRGIDTQYF.

V gene TRBV9 combines with J gene TRBJ2-7; TRBD2 agrees at 8 bases. With V trimmed by 0 bases and J by 3 bases, 5 bases remained unmatched. Germline values: CDR1 SGDLS, CDR2 YYNGEE. CDR3 length: 15 residues. CDR3 in DNA: TGTGCCAGCAGCGTAGCGGGGGGGGAGAACTACGAGCAGTACTTC. As protein: CASSVAGGENYEQYF.

This sequence joins TRBV7-8 and TRBJ2-5; 8 nucleotides match TRBD2. The CDR3 covers 15 residues. Germline assignment: CDR1 SGHVS and CDR2 FQNEAQ. V gave up 7 bases and J gave up 3 bases; unmatched junction bases: 10. The CDR3 sequence: CASTIGTRDEETQYF. CDR3 DNA sequence: TGTGCCAGCACCATCGGGACTAGGGACGAAGAGACCCAGTACTTC.

Worth noting for this clone: The same CDR3 is also encoded by other DNA sequences in this sample. The V call is TRBV27, the J call TRBJ1-6; maybe TRBD1 (6 bases). V lost 4 bases and J 5 bases, leaving 9 bases between the germline ends. CDR1 and CDR2 (germline): MNHEY, SMNVEV (reference sequence). The CDR3 has 14 residues. CDR3: CASSSGQNNSPLHF. The CDR3 DNA reads as TGTGCCAGCAGTTCCGGACAGAATAATTCACCCCTCCACTTT.